The 2 T cell receptor beta chains below all came from one sample that was sequenced in a study of T cells in localized non-small cell lung cancer. Method: immunoSEQ multiplex PCR; TCRdb's copy keeps in-frame clones and lacks some. Among some 810 clones listed, over 25% were seen once. The source material was lung tumor tissue, sampled before any cancer treatment. The source is a man between 40 and 70 years old with stage III lung adenocarcinoma.

The chain uses TRBV29-1 and TRBJ2-1; 9 nucleotides line up with TRBD2. The length of the CDR3 is 14 residues. Trimming took 2 bases from V and 8 from J; bases not matched to a gene: 7. Germline V gene data show CDR1 as SQVTM and CDR2 as ANQGSEA. The DNA for the CDR3 is TGCAGCGTTGAACCCAGCGGGGGGATGGATGAGCAGTTCTTC. Translating gives CSVEPSGGMDEQFF.

The V gene is TRBV5-1, the J gene TRBJ2-3, with D perhaps TRBD1 or TRBD2 (5 bases each). This CDR3 has 15 residues. The V gene's germline CDR1 is SGHRS and CDR2 YFSETQ. The germline V and J ends were trimmed by 3 bases and 3 bases, with 14 bases remaining between them. CDR3 amino acids: CASSWDGVLTDTQYF. The CDR3 coding sequence is TGCGCCAGCAGCTGGGACGGTGTACTGACAGATACGCAGTATTTT.